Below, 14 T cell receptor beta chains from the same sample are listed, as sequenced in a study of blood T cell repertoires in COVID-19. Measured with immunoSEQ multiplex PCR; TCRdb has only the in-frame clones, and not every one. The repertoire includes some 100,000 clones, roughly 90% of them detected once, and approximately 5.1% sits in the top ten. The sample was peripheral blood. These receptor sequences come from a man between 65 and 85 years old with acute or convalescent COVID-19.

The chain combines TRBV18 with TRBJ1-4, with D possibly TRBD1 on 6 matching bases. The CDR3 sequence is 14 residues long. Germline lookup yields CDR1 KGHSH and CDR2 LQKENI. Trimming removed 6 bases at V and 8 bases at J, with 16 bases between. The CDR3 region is CASSHREGAEKLFF. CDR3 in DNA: TGTGCCAGCTCCCACAGGGAAGGTGCGGAAAAACTGTTTTTT.

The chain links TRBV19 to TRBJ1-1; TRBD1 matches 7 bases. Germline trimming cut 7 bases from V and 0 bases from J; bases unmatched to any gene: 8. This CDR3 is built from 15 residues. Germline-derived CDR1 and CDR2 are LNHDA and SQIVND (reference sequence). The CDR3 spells CASKTGFSMNTEAFF. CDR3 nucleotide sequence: TGTGCCAGTAAGACAGGGTTCTCCATGAACACTGAAGCTTTCTTT.

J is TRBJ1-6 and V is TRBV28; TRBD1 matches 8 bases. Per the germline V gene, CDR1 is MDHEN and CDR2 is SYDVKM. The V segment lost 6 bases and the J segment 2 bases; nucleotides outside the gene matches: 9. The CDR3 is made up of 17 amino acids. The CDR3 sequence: CASSTDRGSTYNSPLHF. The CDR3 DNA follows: TGTGCCAGCAGCACTGACAGGGGTTCCACCTATAATTCACCCCTCCACTTT.

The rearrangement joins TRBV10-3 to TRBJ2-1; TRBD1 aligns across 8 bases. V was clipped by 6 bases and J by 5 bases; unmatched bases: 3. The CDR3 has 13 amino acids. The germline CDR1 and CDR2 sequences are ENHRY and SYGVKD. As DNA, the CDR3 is TGTGCCATCAGCCTGGACAGGGACAATGAGCAGTTCTTC. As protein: CAISLDRDNEQFF.

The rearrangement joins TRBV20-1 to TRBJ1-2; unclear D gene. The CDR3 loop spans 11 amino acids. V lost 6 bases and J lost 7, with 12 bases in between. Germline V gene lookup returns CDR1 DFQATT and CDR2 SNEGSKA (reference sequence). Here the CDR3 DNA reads TGCAGTGCCCCTCGAATCGGTGGCTACACCTTC. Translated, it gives CSAPRIGGYTF.

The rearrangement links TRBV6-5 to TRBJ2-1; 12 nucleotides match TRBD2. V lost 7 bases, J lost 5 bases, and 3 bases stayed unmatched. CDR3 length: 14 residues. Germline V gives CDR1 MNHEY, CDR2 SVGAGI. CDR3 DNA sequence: TGTGCCAGCACTACTAGCGGGAGGCACAATGAGCAGTTCTTC. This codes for CASTTSGRHNEQFF.

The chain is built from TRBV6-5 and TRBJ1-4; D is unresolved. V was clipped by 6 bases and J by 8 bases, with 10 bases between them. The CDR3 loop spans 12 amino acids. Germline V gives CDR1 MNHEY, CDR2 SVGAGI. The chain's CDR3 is CASSRDREKLFF. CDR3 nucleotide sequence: TGTGCCAGCAGCCGGGATAGAGAAAAACTGTTTTTT.

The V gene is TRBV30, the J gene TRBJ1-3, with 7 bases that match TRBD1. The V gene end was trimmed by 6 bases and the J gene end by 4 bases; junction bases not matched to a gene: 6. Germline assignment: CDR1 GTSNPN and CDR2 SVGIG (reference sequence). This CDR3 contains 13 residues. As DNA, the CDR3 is TGTGCCTGTACGACAGGGAACGGAAACACCATATATTTT. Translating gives CACTTGNGNTIYF.

The DNA for the CDR3 is TGTGCCAGCAGCGATACAGGGGCGGGGAACACTGAAGCTTTCTTT. This codes for CASSDTGAGNTEAFF. V gene TRBV25-1 combines with J gene TRBJ1-1, with TRBD1 matching 7 bases. This CDR3 region has 15 residues. After removal of 6 bases from V and 1 base from J, the junction contained 8 bases not matched to a gene. Germline lookup yields CDR1 MGHDK and CDR2 SYGVNS.

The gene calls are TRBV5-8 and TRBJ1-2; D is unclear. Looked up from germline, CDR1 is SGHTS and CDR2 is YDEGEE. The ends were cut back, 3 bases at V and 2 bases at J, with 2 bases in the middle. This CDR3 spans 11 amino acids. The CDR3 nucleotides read TGTGCCAGCAGCTCAAACTATGGCTACACCTTC. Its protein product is CASSSNYGYTF.

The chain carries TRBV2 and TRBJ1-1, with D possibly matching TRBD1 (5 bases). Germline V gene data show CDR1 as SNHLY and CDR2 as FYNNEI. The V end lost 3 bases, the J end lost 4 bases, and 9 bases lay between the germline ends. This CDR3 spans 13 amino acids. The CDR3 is CASSDVGATEAFF. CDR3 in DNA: TGTGCCAGCAGTGACGTTGGGGCCACTGAAGCTTTCTTT.

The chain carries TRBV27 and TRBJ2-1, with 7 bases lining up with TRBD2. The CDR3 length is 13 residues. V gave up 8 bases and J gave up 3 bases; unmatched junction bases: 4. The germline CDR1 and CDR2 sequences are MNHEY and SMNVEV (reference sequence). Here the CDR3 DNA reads TGTGCCAGCTCCCGGGACTACTACAATGAGCAGTTCTTC. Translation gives CASSRDYYNEQFF.

For the CDR3, the DNA is TGTGCCAGCAGGAGGAGAGAGCAGTTCTTC. This gives the protein CASRRREQFF. The V call is TRBV2, the J call TRBJ2-1; no clear D gene. The CDR3 is 10 amino acids. V was clipped by 6 bases and J by 10 bases, with 7 bases between them. Germline loops: CDR1 SNHLY, CDR2 FYNNEI.

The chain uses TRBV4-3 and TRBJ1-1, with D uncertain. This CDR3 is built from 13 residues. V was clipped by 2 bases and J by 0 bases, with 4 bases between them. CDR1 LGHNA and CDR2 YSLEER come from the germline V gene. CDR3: CASSQLLNTEAFF. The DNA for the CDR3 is TGCGCCAGCAGCCAACTCTTGAACACTGAAGCTTTCTTT.